These 10 T cell receptor beta chains share one sample of origin, sequenced in a study of blood T cell repertoires in COVID-19. Method: immunoSEQ multiplex PCR; TCRdb's copy keeps in-frame clones and lacks some. The sample has about 250,000 clones; around 82% are singletons. Material for sequencing was peripheral blood. The origin of the receptors is a man older than 75 with acute or convalescent COVID-19.

The V call is TRBV5-1, the J call TRBJ2-3; 8 bases fit TRBD1. The ends lost 4 bases at V and 0 bases at J; junction bases unmatched: 4. The CDR3 has 15 residues. CDR1 SGHRS and CDR2 YFSETQ come from the germline V gene. The CDR3 spells CASSPWTGSTDTQYF. CDR3 in DNA: TGCGCCAGCAGCCCCTGGACAGGGAGCACAGATACGCAGTATTTT.

This clone has a handful of counts. V usage is TRBV10-1 and J usage is TRBJ2-1, with D possibly TRBD2 on 6 matching bases. This CDR3 region has 13 residues. Germline V gives CDR1 WNHNN, CDR2 SYGVQD (reference sequence). V was clipped by 0 bases and J by 7 bases, with 7 bases between them. CDR3 DNA: TGCGCCAGCAGTGAGTCGGGGGGTAATGAGCAGTTCTTC. Its translation is CASSESGGNEQFF.

Here the CDR3 reads CASRPPQGNNSPLHF. In DNA form, the CDR3 reads TGTGCCAGCAGACCCCCTCAGGGTAATAATTCACCCCTCCACTTT. The chain recombines TRBV28 with TRBJ1-6; D might be TRBD1 (5 bases). Between the trimmed V and J ends, which lost 6 bases and 5 bases, there was a span of 14 bases. In germline, CDR1 is MDHEN, CDR2 SYDVKM. This CDR3 is 15 amino acids long.

The chain joins TRBV20-1 to TRBJ2-1; D is undetermined. This CDR3 spans 11 amino acids. With 0 bases removed from V and 15 bases from J, the gap between germline ends came to 12 bases. Germline CDR1 reads DFQATT; CDR2 reads SNEGSKA (reference sequence). The DNA of the CDR3 is TGCAGTGCTAGAGACGCGGTCGGGTGGTTCTTC. It translates to CSARDAVGWFF.

The chain joins TRBV6-2 or TRBV6-3 to TRBJ2-1; weak D call: TRBD2 (5 bases). CDR3 length: 15 amino acids. Trimming removed 6 bases at V and 0 bases at J, with 12 bases between. Germline CDR1 reads MNHEY; CDR2 reads SVGEGT. The CDR3 nucleotides read TGTGCCAGCAGCGTAGCGAACCCCTCCTACAATGAGCAGTTCTTC. This codes for CASSVANPSYNEQFF.

The chain has TRBV19 and TRBJ2-2, with D possibly TRBD1 on 5 matching bases. In germline, CDR1 is LNHDA, CDR2 SQIVND (reference sequence). The CDR3 is 14 amino acids. Between the trimmed V and J ends, which lost 7 bases and 3 bases, there was a span of 12 bases. CDR3 in DNA: TGTGCCAGTACCCAGACAGCGCACACCGGGGAGCTGTTTTTT. Protein product: CASTQTAHTGELFF.

V gene TRBV18 combines with J gene TRBJ2-7; D gene unclear. The V end lost 3 bases, the J end lost 2 bases, and 17 bases lay between the germline ends. Germline assignment: CDR1 KGHSH and CDR2 LQKENI. The CDR3 has 16 amino acids. The CDR3 bases are TGTGCCAGCTCACCCTCGGCCAGTCGAGGCCCCTACGAGCAGTACTTC. Translation gives CASSPSASRGPYEQYF.

The chain links TRBV3-1 (or the pseudogene TRBV3-2) to TRBJ1-6; tentatively, D is TRBD1 (5 bases). V shed 7 bases and J shed 5 bases, with 9 bases lying between them. The germline V gene encodes CDR1 LGHDT and CDR2 YNNKEL (reference sequence). The CDR3 spans 13 residues. CDR3 loop: CASTAGDNSPLHF. As DNA, the CDR3 is TGTGCCAGCACGGCGGGGGATAATTCACCCCTCCACTTT.

The V and J genes are TRBV12-2 and TRBJ1-1; the tabulated D call, TRBD1, remains unverified against the DNA. TRBV12-2 is annotated as a pseudogene. This CDR3 contains 15 residues. CDR3 sequence reads: CASRLETVDGTEAFF. CDR3 in DNA: TGTGCAAGTCGCTTAGAAACAGTGGATGGCACTGAAGCTTTCTTT.

This clone was recorded only once. The chain combines TRBV6-5 with TRBJ2-5; D is undetermined. From germline, CDR1 is MNHEY and CDR2 SVGAGI. The CDR3 is made up of 12 amino acids. Trimming left V 8 bases short and J 5 bases short, with 12 bases between. The CDR3 loop is CASSGVGETQYF. The CDR3 DNA follows: TGTGCCAGCTCGGGTGTCGGGGAGACCCAGTACTTC.